The present TCR beta chain was sequenced within a study of T cells in Graves' hyperthyroidism and ophthalmopathy (dated by TCRdb to between 2018 and 2021). With respect to the entire study: Peripheral blood samples were taken at initial diagnosis, before any treatment was given. Prospective prediction of ophthalmopathy was tested in an independent validation cohort consisting of 18 to 20 hyperthyroidism patients and approximately 16 patients who later progressed to ophthalmopathy. To identify distinguishing TCR V-J signatures, a discovery cohort of 90 to 100 patients was used, comprising some 43 with Graves' ophthalmopathy and approximately 57 with stable Graves' hyperthyroidism. According to the paper, TCR Vbeta CDR3 sequencing was carried out on about 140 peripheral blood samples, which came from fewer than 50 ophthalmopathy, 75 to 80 hyperthyroidism and about 17 progressor patients. After sampling, hyperthyroidism patients received methimazole starting at 30 mg daily, and ophthalmopathy patients received high-dose intravenous methylprednisolone. Thyroid tissue and blood T-cell repertoires from about six Graves' hyperthyroidism patients were also compared in the study. The 100 discovery patients were randomly split 7:3 into training and test sets.

The CDR3, cysteine through phenylalanine, is 16 amino acids long. Of the read, only the CDR3 DNA is kept; its 48 bases are in frame from base 1. V is shortened by 0 bases, J by 3 bases, and the region joining them spans 14 bases. The germline V gene supplies CDR1 KGHSH and CDR2 LQKENI. A patient counted as having stable Graves' hyperthyroidism if no progression to ophthalmopathy occurred over 18 months of follow-up. Hyperthyroidism patients were newly diagnosed, with disease duration under 2 months, and aged 18 to 65 years. Any patient with an uncontrolled infection, another autoimmune disease, pregnancy or lactation was excluded. Diagnoses relied on clinical symptoms, serum thyroxine and TRAb, thyroid ultrasound and orbital computed tomography. PBMCs were isolated from about 9 ml of fresh peripheral blood by Ficoll-Paque density gradient centrifugation. Total RNA was extracted using Trizol reagent, and RNA quality was assessed on an Agilent 2100 Bioanalyzer.

This clonotype showed up many times. Its antigen is currently not known. No much larger clone exists at a distance of one base, and base qualities are not known. Paper-wide results and their limitations: Blood samples also contained most of the expanded thyroid clonotypes (frequency above 0.001), which suggests that blood repertoires may reflect thyroid immune responses. Sample size was not statistically predetermined, and blinding of investigators to group allocation was not performed. In validation, progression to ophthalmopathy was predicted by the model with around 71% sensitivity and roughly 76% specificity, a median of about 6 months before onset. A 13 V-J signature model separated ophthalmopathy from stable hyperthyroidism, with nearly 90% sensitivity and roughly 81% specificity in cross-validation and 80%/75% in testing.

The TCR beta CDR3 regions were amplified from RNA transcripts. The first round of RT-PCR for the TCR CDR3 was performed with the HTBI primer set and the Qiagen OneStep RT-PCR kit. Libraries were constructed in a second round of multiplex PCR, after which size selection and purification were performed. Sequencing of the libraries was done on an Illumina HiSeq2000 using paired-end 100 bp reads. The source study handled its data this way. SOAPnuke was used to process the raw data, with reads discarded if the reads contained adapters or uncalled bases, had a mean Phred below 15, or lacked an exact constant-primer or identifier match. High-quality paired reads were merged using COPE v1.2.5, and each unique nucleotide sequence was defined as a clonotype. MiTCR v1.1 was used to align the clonotypes against IMGT TRBV, TRBD and TRBJ reference segments. The analysis was restricted to V-J combinations with a frequency above 0.0001, which together covered 99.2% of the repertoires. The TCS score was defined as F50 (clonal expansion) divided by E x V (chaos), with BLOSUM62-based TCRdist calculated between CDR3 peptides within each V-J. Welch's t-statistics and random forest reduced fewer than 550 V-J features to 13, which were used in a naive Bayes classifier (R e1071). TCRdb reprocessed the public reads (quality trimming at Q25 with fastp, clone calling with MiXCR) and kept in-frame beta chains. Here each entry gathers all rows of one CDR3 protein and keeps the most common genes and DNA. In this record, the V and J calls reflect TCRdb's handling and not the investigators' own analysis. In all, the sample holds about 590,000 distinct CDR3 sequences, and approximately 14% of those were seen once. About 7% of the sample is taken by the ten largest.

The V and J genes are TRBV18 and TRBJ1-2; the D gene is possibly TRBD1, with 6 bases matching. The sequence was obtained from a woman in her 30s with Graves' hyperthyroidism. The sample consisted of blood. The base sequence is TGTGCCAGCTCACCACCGTCCGGGGGCGATGACTATGGCTACACCTTC. This yields the protein CASSPPSGGDDYGYTF.